This TCR beta chain is from a study of beta chain features in type 1 diabetes. General study results and limits: Type 1 diabetes patients had fewer VDJ junction insertions and more deletions. Moderate but significant shortening of TCRB CDR3s was recorded in all four CD4+ subsets from Type 1 diabetes patients. Sequencing of cDNA might inflate the share of cells that strongly express TCR.

This clone was observed a handful of times. Its antigen is unidentified. Trimming removed 2 bases from V and 6 bases from J, with 16 bases in between. The CDR3 runs to 15 residues. CDR1 is MNHNS, CDR2 SASEGT, per germline. Without exception, sorted populations had purity beyond 98%. The entirety of the isolated RNA underwent reverse transcription, so expressed TCRB transcripts were sequenced. Repertoires were generated with immunoSEQ multiplex PCR, while TCRdb's copy carries only in-frame clones and drops some. Among 200,000 to 250,000 clones listed, around 14% were seen once. The TCR was taken from a young man with type 1 diabetes. Material: naive CD4+ T cells from blood. The V gene is TRBV6-1, the J gene TRBJ1-2, with D perhaps matching TRBD1 (6 bases). This CDR3 is CASSEPGVLRDGYTF. The CDR3 DNA reads as TGTGCCAGCAGTGAACCAGGGGTTCTACGGGATGGCTACACCTTC.